One sample yielded the 6 T cell receptor beta chains listed below, sequenced in a study of glioma-infiltrating T cells. Amplification of TCR alpha and beta CDR3 regions from RNA used iRepertoire nested multiplex PCR. TCRdb re-called the multiplex PCR reads through MiXCR, storing one row per CDR3 protein. The table records 95,000 to 150,000 distinct CDR3 sequences, roughly 25% of them present only once. The sequenced material came from glioma tissue, nonneoplastic brain tissue, or PBMCs (not recorded which). These receptors were taken from a human donor with low-grade glioma or glioblastoma, undergoing nonglioma brain surgery, or in good health (not recorded which).

This clonotype appeared many times. This chain joins TRBV2 and TRBJ2-7; 9 positions match TRBD1. The CDR3 runs to 11 residues. J was trimmed by 9 bases and V by 6 bases; bases with no gene match: 3. Germline lookup yields CDR1 SNHLY and CDR2 FYNNEI. In nucleotides, the CDR3 is TGTGCCAGCAGGGGACAGGGCATGCAGTACTTC. This sequence encodes CASRGQGMQYF.

This clonotype showed up many times. This sequence joins TRBV7-2 and TRBJ2-2; 8 bases are shared with TRBD1. This CDR3 region has 19 residues. The V gene's germline CDR1 is SGHTA and CDR2 FQGNSA. V was clipped by 0 bases and J by 4 bases; unmatched bases: 13. CDR3 residues: CASSLAARGLAGITGELFF. CDR3 nucleotides: TGTGCCAGCAGCTTAGCGGCCAGGGGGCTGGCGGGAATCACCGGGGAGCTGTTTTTT. Drawing the rest from reference TRBV7-2 and TRBJ2-2, the complete variable domain is GAGVSQSPSNKVTEKGKDVELRCDPISGHTALYWYRQSLGQGLEFLIYFQGNSAPDKSGLPSDRFSAERTGGSVSTLTIQRTQQEDSAVYLCASSLAARGLAGITGELFFGEGSRLTVL.

The V call is TRBV7-9, the J call TRBJ2-1; perhaps TRBD2 as D (6 bases). CDR1 and CDR2 (germline): SEHNR, FQNEAQ (reference sequence). The ends were cut back, 2 bases at V and 6 bases at J, with 17 bases in the middle. CDR3 length equals 16 residues. DNA for the CDR3: TGTGCCAGCAGCTTAATTCGCGGGGACCCCTCCAATGAGCAGTTCTTC. Its translation: CASSLIRGDPSNEQFF.

This clonotype was observed many times. V gene TRBV27 combines with J gene TRBJ2-7; TRBD1 agrees at 10 bases. The CDR3 is 14 residues long. The germline CDR1 and CDR2 sequences are MNHEY and SMNVEV (reference sequence). V gave up 5 bases and J gave up 3 bases; unmatched junction bases: 4. This CDR3 is CASSAGTGVYEQYF. The CDR3 DNA follows: TGTGCCAGCAGTGCCGGGACAGGGGTCTACGAGCAGTACTTC.

As concerns this clonotype: This may arise from a read error, as a much more abundant clone is one base away. The chain employs TRBV3-1 and TRBJ2-5, with TRBD1 matching 7 bases. This CDR3 has 14 residues. Germline trimming cut 4 bases from V and 4 bases from J; bases unmatched to any gene: 6. CDR1 is LGHDT, CDR2 YNNKEL, per germline (reference sequence). The CDR3 is CASSLTGSRETQYF. The CDR3 DNA follows: TGTGCCAGCAGCCTGACAGGGTCTAGAGAGACCCAGTACTTC.

This clonotype was observed at least ten times. V gene TRBV28 combines with J gene TRBJ1-1; 9 nucleotides align to TRBD1. CDR3 length: 18 residues. V was clipped by 5 bases and J by 0 bases; unmatched bases: 13. Germline values: CDR1 MDHEN, CDR2 SYDVKM. The CDR3 is CASSTGTGHLTMNTEAFF. CDR3 DNA sequence: TGTGCCAGCAGTACCGGGACAGGGCATTTGACCATGAACACTGAAGCTTTCTTT.